Here is one T cell receptor beta chain with its context. This sample is part of a study of blood T cell repertoires in COVID-19. Study-level background: Samples taken during acute and convalescent COVID-19 were collected in the United States, Italy and Spain.

Assay used: immunoSEQ multiplex PCR; TCRdb lists only in-frame clones, some missing. The table shows approximately 350,000 clones, with more than 85% occurring only once. Trimming at V came to 6 bases and at J to 2 bases, leaving 7 bases not matched to a gene. The germline CDR1 and CDR2 sequences are LGHDT and YNNKEL (reference sequence). This CDR3 has 15 residues. The source material was PBMCs or T cells enriched from blood (not recorded which). The TCR was taken from a young woman who had recovered from COVID-19. V usage is TRBV3-1 (or the pseudogene TRBV3-2) and J usage is TRBJ1-2; 9 nucleotides line up with TRBD1. DNA of the CDR3: TGTGCCAGCAGAGACCTCGGGACAGGGAACTATGGCTACACCTTC. Encoded protein: CASRDLGTGNYGYTF.